Listed below are T cell receptor beta chains from one sample, sequenced in a study of T cell repertoires in cytomegalovirus infection. One entry per CDR3 protein, called by TCRdb with MiXCR from the reads. The data contain around 710,000 distinct CDR3 sequences, almost 30% of them singletons. These TCRs' antigens remain unknown. The source was cultured CD8+ T cells from PBMCs, collected from culture after CMV antigen stimulation. Every receptor here comes from a human donor in good health (CMV status not recorded). Some clones in this sample may be carry-over from other donors' samples. Both conserved end residues are part of each CDR3. A D gene is named only where the DNA matches it firmly. The size of a clone is reported for some rows only, either as once, few or many, or as a class for expanded clones.

TRBV29-1	TRBJ1-1	NA	few	TGCAGCGTCCCTTGGGGGGTCACTGAAGCTTTCTTT	CSVPWGVTEAFF
TRBV6-1	TRBJ2-3	TRBD2	NA	TGTGCCAGCAGTGAATCGACTAGCCGATTATCTAGCACAGATACGCAGTATTTT	CASSESTSRLSSTDTQYF
TRBV6-2/TRBV6-3	TRBJ1-5	NA	NA	TGTGCCAGCAGTGACCGGGGGCCCCAGCATTTT	CASSDRGPQHF
TRBV12-3/TRBV12-4	TRBJ1-3	NA	few	TGTGCCAGCAGTTTAACGGCGAGGGATGAAAACACCATATATTTT	CASSLTARDENTIYF
TRBV25-1	TRBJ2-5	TRBD2	NA	TGTGCCAGCAGGAAAAGCGCCCGGACTAGCGGGGGTATTTACCAAGAGACCCAGTACTTC	CASRKSARTSGGIYQETQYF
TRBV7-4	TRBJ2-5	TRBD2	NA	TGTGCCAGCAGCTTACCCGGGACTAGCGGAACCTTTCAAGAGACCCAGTACTTC	CASSLPGTSGTFQETQYF
TRBV6-5	TRBJ2-5	NA	many	TGTGCCAGCAGTTACTCGATGAGGGGGGAAGAGACCCAGTACTTC	CASSYSMRGEETQYF
TRBV6-6	TRBJ2-5	NA	NA	TGTGCCAGCAGTCAGAACCCCTCTAGGAGCCAAGAGACCCAGTACTTC	CASSQNPSRSQETQYF
TRBV7-6	TRBJ1-6	TRBD1	many	TGTGCCAGCAGCTTAGGGGACAGGAGCTCCTATAATTCACCCCTCCACTTT	CASSLGDRSSYNSPLHF
TRBV6-5	TRBJ1-2	NA	NA	TGTGCCAGCAGCAAGGACAGAAAAAACTATGGCTACACCTTC	CASSKDRKNYGYTF
TRBV15	TRBJ2-7	NA	NA	TGTGCCACCAGTCTCGACAGCGGTCTTTCCTACGAGCAGTACTTC	CATSLDSGLSYEQYF
TRBV11-2	TRBJ2-2	NA	NA	TGTGCCAGCAGCCTTGTCGGGGGCGGCGGGGAGCTGTTTTTT	CASSLVGGGGELFF
TRBV7-9	TRBJ2-2	NA	NA	TGTGCCAGCGCCCGAGGGACCGGGGAGCTGTTTTTT	CASARGTGELFF
TRBV12-3/TRBV12-4	TRBJ1-6	TRBD1	few	TGTGCCAGCAGAATAACGGGGACAGGGTTTGTGTCACCCCTCCACTTT	CASRITGTGFVSPLHF
TRBV12-3/TRBV12-4	TRBJ2-3	NA	NA	TGTGCCAGCGGGGGACCGGGCCTAAGCACAGATACGCAGTATTTT	CASGGPGLSTDTQYF
TRBV6-5	TRBJ1-5	TRBD1	once	TGTGCCAGCAGTTCCTACCAGGGGGCCTTTCAGCCCCAGCATTTT	CASSSYQGAFQPQHF
TRBV9	TRBJ1-1	NA	NA	TGTGCCAGCAGCGTTTTAGGACAGCCTTCCGCGAACACTGAAGCTTTCTTT	CASSVLGQPSANTEAFF
TRBV7-9	TRBJ2-5	NA	many	TGTGCCAGCAGCTTATACTCTAACCAAGAGACCCAGTACTTC	CASSLYSNQETQYF
TRBV6-5	TRBJ1-3	NA	few	TGTGCCAGCACTTATGGAAACACCATATATTTT	CASTYGNTIYF
TRBV12-3/TRBV12-4	TRBJ2-7	TRBD1	NA	TGTGCCAGCAGTCCGGACAGGGGAGCCTACGAGCAGTACTTC	CASSPDRGAYEQYF
TRBV6-6	TRBJ1-2	NA	few	TGTGCCAGCAGTTACTCGAATACGGCGCCCTCCTACTATGGCTACACCTTC	CASSYSNTAPSYYGYTF
TRBV3-1	TRBJ1-2	NA	NA	TGTGCCAGCAGCCAAGATTGGGGTACCAACTATGGCTACACCTTC	CASSQDWGTNYGYTF
TRBV29-1	TRBJ1-2	TRBD1	NA	TGCAGCGTTGAAGGGACAGGGGGACCTAACTATGGCTACACCTTC	CSVEGTGGPNYGYTF
TRBV12-3/TRBV12-4	TRBJ2-5	NA	NA	TGTGCCAGCAGGCCTGCCAGGTTCACCCAAGCGACCCAGTACTTC	CASRPARFTQATQYF
TRBV15	TRBJ2-6	NA	NA	TGTGCCACCAGCCCCCGGCCTGGCCCCGCATTTTCTGGGGCCAACGTCCTGACTTTC	CATSPRPGPAFSGANVLTF
TRBV7-2	TRBJ2-1	NA	many	TGTGCCAGCAGCCTAAAGGGTATCTCCTACAATGAGCAGTTCTTC	CASSLKGISYNEQFF
TRBV24-1	TRBJ1-5	NA	NA	TGTGCCACCAGTGATTCCGGGACATACAATCAGCCCCAGCATTTT	CATSDSGTYNQPQHF
TRBV7-6	TRBJ1-2	TRBD1	many	TGTGCCAGCAGCCCCGGGACAGGGCATGGCTACACCTTC	CASSPGTGHGYTF
TRBV10-2	TRBJ2-5	NA	NA	TGCGCCAGCAGTGAACTCGACAGGAGGGAGACCCAGTACTTC	CASSELDRRETQYF
TRBV6-6	TRBJ2-3	NA	NA	TGTGCCAGCAGTTCGCGACCAACAGATACGCAGTATTTT	CASSSRPTDTQYF
TRBV7-2	TRBJ2-5	NA	many	TGTGCCAGCAGCACAGGGGAGGGGGCGTACGGTGAGACCCAGTACTTC	CASSTGEGAYGETQYF
TRBV10-2	TRBJ2-7	NA	few	TGCGCCAGCAGTGAAGACAGAGACTCCTACGAGCAGTACTTC	CASSEDRDSYEQYF
TRBV7-8	TRBJ2-1	NA	many	TGTGCCAGCAGCTTTTACCCTTTAGGGGGGGCCATCAACAATGAGCAGTTCTTC	CASSFYPLGGAINNEQFF
TRBV28	TRBJ2-5	TRBD2	few	TGTGCCAGCAGTTTATTGAGCGGGGGAGTTAAAGAGACCCAGTACTTC	CASSLLSGGVKETQYF
TRBV6-4	TRBJ2-1	NA	few	TGTGCCAGCAGTGACTCGGCTAATGAGCAGTTCTTC	CASSDSANEQFF
TRBV12-3/TRBV12-4	TRBJ2-3	NA	NA	TGTGCCAGCAGCCGACCTCGGGACTTCCCCACAGATACGCAGTATTTT	CASSRPRDFPTDTQYF
TRBV20-1	TRBJ1-1	NA	few	TGCAGTGCTAGTTTTATCGCTGAAGCTTTCTTT	CSASFIAEAFF
TRBV27	TRBJ1-5	TRBD1	many	TGTGCCAGCAGATTGGGACAGAATAATCAGCCCCAGCATTTT	CASRLGQNNQPQHF
TRBV7-2	TRBJ2-7	TRBD2	many	TGTGCCAGCAGCTCCCTAGCGGGGGTTACCTACGAGCAGTACTTC	CASSSLAGVTYEQYF
TRBV5-1	TRBJ2-1	NA	NA	TGCGCCAGCAGATTTCTCGGGGAAGAGCAGTTCTTC	CASRFLGEEQFF
TRBV2	TRBJ2-3	TRBD1	few	TGTGCCAGCTATTACAACCTGAGAGGGGGCGGCCCAGATACGCAGTATTTT	CASYYNLRGGGPDTQYF
TRBV7-8	TRBJ2-3	NA	NA	TGTGCCAGCAGCTTAGTAGGGCTTAGCACAGATACGCAGTATTTT	CASSLVGLSTDTQYF
TRBV12-3/TRBV12-4	TRBJ1-1	NA	few	TGTGCCAGCTGGTTTAGGGGTCCTGAAGCTTTCTTT	CASWFRGPEAFF
TRBV6-2/TRBV6-3	TRBJ1-1	TRBD1	NA	TGTGCCAGCAGTTACGCAGACAGGGCCACTGAAGCTTTCTTT	CASSYADRATEAFF
TRBV11-2	TRBJ2-1	NA	NA	TGTGCCTGCAGCGACTTCTACAATGAGCAGTTCTTC	CACSDFYNEQFF